The source of this T cell receptor beta chain is a study of shared clonotypes between healthy human individuals. Study-level background: Researchers assigned three CD4 naive, three CD4 memory, two CD8 naive and one CD8 memory plate to each donor.

Only CD45RO-negative cells positively selected for CCR7 counted as naive CD8 cells, so terminally differentiated effector memory CD45RA+ cells were excluded. Notes on this clone: Its antigen is currently unknown.

CDR3 length: 14 amino acids. Germline CDR1 reads LNHNV; CDR2 reads YYDKDF (reference sequence). Trimming cost V 4 bases and J 4 bases; bases outside gene matches: 6. Repertoires were generated with immunoSEQ multiplex PCR, while TCRdb's copy carries only in-frame clones and drops some. Seen here are under 850,000 clones, 90% to 95% observed once, and the top ten hold under 30%. Study findings and constraints: Richness estimates generally favored naive over memory subsets.

Sample: naive CD8+ T cells sorted from blood. This receptor was obtained from a man aged 25 to 45 in good health. V and J are TRBV15 and TRBJ2-7; 8 bases agree with TRBD1. The CDR3, as DNA: TGTGCCACCAGCACAAGGACAGGGCAGTACGAGCAGTACTTC. Its protein product is CATSTRTGQYEQYF.